The source of this T cell receptor (beta chain) is a study of blood T cell repertoires in COVID-19 (dated by TCRdb to the early 2020s). Regarding the complete study: Collaborator samples came from the United States, Italy and Spain and covered acute and convalescent phases of COVID-19. A freely available public database, intended as a resource for researchers studying the immune response to SARS-CoV-2, is where the repertoires were released. The prospective study material was composed of cDNA or gDNA derived from T cells, B-cell-depleted T cells, or PBMCs. Nearly every sample came with metadata listing a de-identified subject ID, COVID-19 status, age in years and sex. The samples were drawn from the first 160 participants of the ongoing ImmuneRACE study and from under 1,500 subjects provided by 6 global collaborators. The dataset comprised deeply sampled blood TCRbeta repertoires from subjects exposed to, actively infected with, or recovered from COVID-19. HLA class I and class II types, where available, came from metadata supplied by the sample provider rather than from assay-based typing.

Reading the germline V gene (reference sequence) gives CDR1 LNHDA and CDR2 SQIVND. Trimming leaves V shorter by 3 bases and J shorter by 2 bases, with the junction holding 2 bases beyond the gene matches. Its CDR3 holds 15 amino acids, cysteine through phenylalanine. Kept here is only the CDR3 DNA, which spans 45 bases and is read in frame from base 1. TCRbeta CDR3 regions were amplified from genomic DNA by means of the immunoSEQ Assay, a bias-controlled multiplex PCR. Per the source publication's procedure: The number of nucleated cells in each sample was estimated by amplification of reference gene primers within the assay. To quantify the absolute abundance of each unique TCRbeta CDR3 rearrangement, sequence reads were collapsed and filtered. For each sample, productive Simpson clonality was calculated as the square root of Simpson's diversity index across productive rearrangements. In TCRdb, the immuneACCESS table is reduced to in-frame sequences with V and J assigned. These tables do not hold every clone; where another copy was compared, an unresolved V gene accounts for under half, and the others remain unexplained. For V, J and clone size, that table is used; D and trimming come from the DNA. The sample yields roughly 190,000 clones; around four fifths were counted once. In total, the top ten clones hold less than 20% of the sample.

Results and caveats for the whole study, not just this receptor: The quantity of clinical and demographic metadata differed by source and by participant and was supplied without curation.

As concerns this clone: Its antigen is still unknown. No qualities accompany the bases; no much larger clone lies one base away.

Whole blood was collected in K2EDTA tubes by collaborating institutions according to the institutions' own protocols. For TCRbeta analysis, collaborators shipped samples as frozen whole blood, isolated PBMCs, or DNA extracted from either of those sample types. The TCR originated in a human donor in a cohort sampled during active COVID-19. Source material: peripheral blood. Recombination joined TRBV19 with TRBJ1-5, with TRBD1 identical over 9 junction bases. The CDR3 amino acid sequence is: CASSMGQGGNQPQHF. The DNA sequence follows: TGTGCCAGTAGTATGGGACAGGGAGGCAATCAGCCCCAGCATTTT.